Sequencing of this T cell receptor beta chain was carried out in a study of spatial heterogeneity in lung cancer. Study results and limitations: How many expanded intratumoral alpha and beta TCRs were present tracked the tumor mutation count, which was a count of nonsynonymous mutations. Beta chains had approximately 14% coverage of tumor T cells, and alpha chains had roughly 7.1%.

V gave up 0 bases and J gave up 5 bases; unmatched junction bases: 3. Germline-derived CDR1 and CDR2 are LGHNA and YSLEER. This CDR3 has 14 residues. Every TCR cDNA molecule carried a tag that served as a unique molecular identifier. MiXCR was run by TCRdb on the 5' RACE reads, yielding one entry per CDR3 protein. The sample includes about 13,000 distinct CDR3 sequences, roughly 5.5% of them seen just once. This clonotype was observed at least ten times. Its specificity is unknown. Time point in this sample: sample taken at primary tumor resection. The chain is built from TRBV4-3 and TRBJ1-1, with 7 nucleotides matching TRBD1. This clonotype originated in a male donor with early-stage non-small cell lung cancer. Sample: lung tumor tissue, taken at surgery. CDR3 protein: CASSQEQGWTEAFF. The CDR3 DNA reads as TGCGCCAGCAGCCAAGAACAGGGGTGGACTGAAGCTTTCTTT.